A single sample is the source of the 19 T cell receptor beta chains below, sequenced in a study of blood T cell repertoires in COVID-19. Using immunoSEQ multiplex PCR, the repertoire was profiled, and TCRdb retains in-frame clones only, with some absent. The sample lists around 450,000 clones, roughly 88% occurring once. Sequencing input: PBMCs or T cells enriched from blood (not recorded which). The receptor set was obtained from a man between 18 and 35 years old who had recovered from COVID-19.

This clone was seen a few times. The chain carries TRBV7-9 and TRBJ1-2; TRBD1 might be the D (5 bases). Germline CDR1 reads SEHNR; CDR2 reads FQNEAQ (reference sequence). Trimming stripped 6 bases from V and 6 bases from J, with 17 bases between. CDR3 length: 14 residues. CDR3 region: CASSLVGGTDGYTF. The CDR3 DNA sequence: TGTGCCAGCAGTTTGGTTGGGGGGACGGATGGCTACACCTTC.

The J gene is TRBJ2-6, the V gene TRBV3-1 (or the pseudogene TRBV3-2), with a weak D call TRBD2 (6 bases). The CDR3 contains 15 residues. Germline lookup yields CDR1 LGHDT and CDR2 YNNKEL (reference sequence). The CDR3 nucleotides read TGTGCGGCCGGGACTCTTAGCTCTGGGGCCAACGTCCTGACTTTC. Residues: CAAGTLSSGANVLTF.

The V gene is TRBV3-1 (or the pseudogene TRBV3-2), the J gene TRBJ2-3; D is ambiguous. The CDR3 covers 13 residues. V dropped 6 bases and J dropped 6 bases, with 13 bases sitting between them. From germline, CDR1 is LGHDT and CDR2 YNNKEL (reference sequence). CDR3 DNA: TGTGCCAGCAGTGAGGCCCCGCGGGATACGCAGTATTTT. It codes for CASSEAPRDTQYF.

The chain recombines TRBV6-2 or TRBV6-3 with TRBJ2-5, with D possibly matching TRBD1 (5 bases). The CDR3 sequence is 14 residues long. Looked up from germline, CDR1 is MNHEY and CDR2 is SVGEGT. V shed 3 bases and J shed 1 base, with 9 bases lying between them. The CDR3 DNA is TGTGCCAGCAGTTATCGCAGGGCCCAAGAGACCCAGTACTTC. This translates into CASSYRRAQETQYF.

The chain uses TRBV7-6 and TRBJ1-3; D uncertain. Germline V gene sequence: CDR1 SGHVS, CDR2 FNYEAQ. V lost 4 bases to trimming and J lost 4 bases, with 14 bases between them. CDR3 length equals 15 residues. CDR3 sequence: CASSSRTPRGNTIYF. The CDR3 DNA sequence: TGTGCCAGCAGCTCAAGGACTCCCAGAGGAAACACCATATATTTT.

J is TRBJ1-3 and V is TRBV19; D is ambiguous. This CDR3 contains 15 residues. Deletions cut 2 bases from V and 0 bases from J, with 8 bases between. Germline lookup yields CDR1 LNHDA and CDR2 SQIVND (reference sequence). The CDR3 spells CASSITDYSGNTIYF. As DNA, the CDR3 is TGTGCCAGTAGTATAACCGACTACTCTGGAAACACCATATATTTT. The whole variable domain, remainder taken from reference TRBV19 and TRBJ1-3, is DGGITQSPKYLFRKEGQNVTLSCEQNLNHDAMYWYRQDPGQGLRLIYYSQIVNDFQKGDIAEGYSVSREKKESFPLTVTSAQKNPTAFYLCASSITDYSGNTIYFGEGSWLTVV.

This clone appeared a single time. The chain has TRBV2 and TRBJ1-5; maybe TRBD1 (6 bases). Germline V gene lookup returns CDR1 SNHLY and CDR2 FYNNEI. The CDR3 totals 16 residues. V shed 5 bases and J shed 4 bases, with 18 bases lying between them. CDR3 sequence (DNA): TGTGCCAGCAGTAGGGATAAGGCAGGGGCGAATCAGCCCCAGCATTTT. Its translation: CASSRDKAGANQPQHF.

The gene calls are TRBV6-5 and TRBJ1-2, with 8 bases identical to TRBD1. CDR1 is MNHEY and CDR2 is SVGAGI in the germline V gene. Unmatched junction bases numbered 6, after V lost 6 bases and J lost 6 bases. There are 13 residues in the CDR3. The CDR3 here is CASRTGDFDGYTF. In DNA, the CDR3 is TGTGCCAGCAGGACAGGGGACTTCGATGGCTACACCTTC.

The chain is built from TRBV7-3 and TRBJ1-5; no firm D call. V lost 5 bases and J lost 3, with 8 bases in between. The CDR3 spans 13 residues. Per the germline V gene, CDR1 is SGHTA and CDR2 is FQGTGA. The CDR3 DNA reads TGTGCCAGCAGCATAGAGGACAATCAGCCCCAGCATTTT. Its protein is CASSIEDNQPQHF. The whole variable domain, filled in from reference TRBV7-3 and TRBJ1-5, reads GAGVSQTPSNKVTEKGKYVELRCDPISGHTALYWYRQSLGQGPEFLIYFQGTGAADDSGLPNDRFFAVRPEGSVSTLKIQRTERGDSAVYLCASSIEDNQPQHFGDGTRLSIL.

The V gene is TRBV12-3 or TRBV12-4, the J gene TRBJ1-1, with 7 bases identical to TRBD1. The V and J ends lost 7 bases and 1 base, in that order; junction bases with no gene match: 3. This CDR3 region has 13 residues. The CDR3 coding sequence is TGTGCCAGCATGTCAGGGGGGAACACTGAAGCTTTCTTT. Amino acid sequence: CASMSGGNTEAFF.

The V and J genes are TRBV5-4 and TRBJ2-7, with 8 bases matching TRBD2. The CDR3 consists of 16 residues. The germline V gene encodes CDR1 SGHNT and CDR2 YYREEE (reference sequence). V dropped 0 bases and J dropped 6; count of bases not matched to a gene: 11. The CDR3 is CASSLAPGLATSEQYF. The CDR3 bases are TGTGCCAGCAGCTTGGCACCAGGACTAGCAACGTCCGAGCAGTACTTC.

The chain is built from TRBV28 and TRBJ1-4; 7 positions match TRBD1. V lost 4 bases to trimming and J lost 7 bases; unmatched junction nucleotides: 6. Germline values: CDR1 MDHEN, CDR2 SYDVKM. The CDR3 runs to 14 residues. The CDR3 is CASSSTGVSEKLFF. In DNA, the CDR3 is TGTGCCAGCAGTTCAACAGGGGTTTCTGAAAAACTGTTTTTT.

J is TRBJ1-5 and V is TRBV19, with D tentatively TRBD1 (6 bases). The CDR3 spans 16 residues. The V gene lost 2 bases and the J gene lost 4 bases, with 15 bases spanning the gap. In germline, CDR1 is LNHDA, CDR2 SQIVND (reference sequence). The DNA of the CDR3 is TGTGCCAGTAGTATAATCGGGGACACCGGGAATCAGCCCCAGCATTTT. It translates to CASSIIGDTGNQPQHF.

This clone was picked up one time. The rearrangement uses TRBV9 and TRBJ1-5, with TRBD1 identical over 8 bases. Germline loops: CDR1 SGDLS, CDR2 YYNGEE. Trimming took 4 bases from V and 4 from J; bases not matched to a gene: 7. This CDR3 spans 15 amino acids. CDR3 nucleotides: TGTGCCAGCAGCCCTCAGGGGGCCGGTAATCAGCCCCAGCATTTT. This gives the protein CASSPQGAGNQPQHF.

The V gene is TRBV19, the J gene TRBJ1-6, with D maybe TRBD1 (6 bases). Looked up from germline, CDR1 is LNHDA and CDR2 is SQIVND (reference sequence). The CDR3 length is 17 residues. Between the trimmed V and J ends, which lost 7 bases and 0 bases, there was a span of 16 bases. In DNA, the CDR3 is TGTGCCAGTACCTCAAGAGGACAGAGCTCCTATAATTCACCCCTCCACTTT. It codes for CASTSRGQSSYNSPLHF.

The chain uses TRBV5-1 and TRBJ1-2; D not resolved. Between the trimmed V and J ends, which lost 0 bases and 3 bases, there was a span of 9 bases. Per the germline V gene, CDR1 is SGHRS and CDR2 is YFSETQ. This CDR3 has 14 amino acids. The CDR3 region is CASSLDWRDYGYTF. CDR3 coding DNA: TGCGCCAGCAGCTTGGACTGGCGGGACTATGGCTACACCTTC.

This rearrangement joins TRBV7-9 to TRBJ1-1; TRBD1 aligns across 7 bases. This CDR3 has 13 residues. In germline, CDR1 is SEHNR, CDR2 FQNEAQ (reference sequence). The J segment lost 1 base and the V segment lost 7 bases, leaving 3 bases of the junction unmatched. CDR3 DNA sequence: TGTGCCAGCAAAGACAGGGCGAACACTGAAGCTTTCTTT. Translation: CASKDRANTEAFF.

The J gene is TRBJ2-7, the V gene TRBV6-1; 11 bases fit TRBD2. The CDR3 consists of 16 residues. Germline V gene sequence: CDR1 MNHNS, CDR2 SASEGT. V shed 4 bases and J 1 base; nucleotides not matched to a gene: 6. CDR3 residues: CASSAYGTSGSYEQYF. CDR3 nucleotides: TGTGCCAGCAGTGCTTACGGGACTAGCGGTTCCTACGAGCAGTACTTC.

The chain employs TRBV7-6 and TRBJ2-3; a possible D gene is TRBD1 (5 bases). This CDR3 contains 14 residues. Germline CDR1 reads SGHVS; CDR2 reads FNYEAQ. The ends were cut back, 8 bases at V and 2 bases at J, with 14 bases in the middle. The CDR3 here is CASSRGDTTDTQYF. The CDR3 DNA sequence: TGTGCCAGCTCTAGGGGCGACACCACAGATACGCAGTATTTT.